Detailed here is one TCR beta chain. Its specificity is not known. The CDR3 runs 14 residues. The V and J ends lost 6 bases and 0 bases, in that order; junction bases with no gene match: 4. Germline V gene data show CDR1 as LNHDA and CDR2 as SQIVND (reference sequence). The data were taken from a study of T cell responses to AZD1222 COVID-19 vaccine. Regarding the study as a whole: Vaccination with two AZD1222 doses was followed by a rise in Spike-specific TCR breadth and depth. Clonal diversity was possibly underestimated; the donors were predominantly white British and more often female. Baseline testing showed seropositivity in only six AZD1222 recipients.

Generated by immunoSEQ multiplex PCR, the TCRdb table keeps only in-frame clones and is missing some. The data contain 45,000 to 65,000 clones, approximately 86% of them singletons. The sequencing used peripheral blood, collected 28 days after the second AZD1222 dose. V is TRBV19 and J is TRBJ1-2; 7 nucleotides line up with TRBD1. The sequence came from an adult who received the AZD1222 COVID-19 vaccine. CDR3 nucleotide sequence: TGTGCCAGTAGGGCGGACAGGACTAACTATGGCTACACCTTC. Amino acids: CASRADRTNYGYTF.